Included here is one TCR beta chain sequence, with context. Per sample, no less than 5 micrograms of total RNA were extracted. These data belong to a study of blood T cells in healthy people across ages. Together with a sample-barcoded 5' primer, a J-beta primer mix was included in a second PCR lasting about 7 to 11 cycles. A tag from a template-switch adaptor with 12 random nucleotides marked each cDNA molecule. Any given sample supplied a minimum of 2.5 million CDR3-containing paired-end reads. TCRdb independently ran MiXCR on the 5' RACE reads; one entry per CDR3 protein. Seen here are 1.5 million to 1.9 million distinct CDR3 sequences, roughly two fifths observed once, and the top ten hold about 3.8%. The clonotype originates from a woman younger than 35 in good health. The source material was blood.

Written as DNA, the CDR3 is TGTGCCAGCAGCCAAGATGCAGCGTACCAAGAGACCCAGTACTTC. It encodes CASSQDAAYQETQYF. The chain employs TRBV4-2 and TRBJ2-5; D remains unclear. V lost 0 bases and J lost 0, with 8 bases in between. Looked up from germline, CDR1 is LGHNA and CDR2 is YNFKEQ. CDR3 length: 15 residues.